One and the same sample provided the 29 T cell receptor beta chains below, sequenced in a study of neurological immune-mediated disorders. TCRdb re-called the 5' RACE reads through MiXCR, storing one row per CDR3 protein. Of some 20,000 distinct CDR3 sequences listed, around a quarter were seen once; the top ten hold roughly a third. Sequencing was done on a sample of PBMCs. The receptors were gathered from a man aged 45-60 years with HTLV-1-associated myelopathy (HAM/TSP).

DNA for the CDR3: TGCAGTGCTAGGGCAGACGCGAACACCGGGGAGCTGTTTTTT. This translates into CSARADANTGELFF. The rearrangement uses TRBV20-1 and TRBJ2-2; D not certain. The germline V gene has CDR1 DFQATT and CDR2 SNEGSKA (reference sequence). This CDR3 has 14 residues. V lost 3 bases and J 0 bases, leaving 8 bases between the germline ends.

This CDR3 reads CSAHGTPGEQYF. Here the CDR3 DNA reads TGCAGTGCCCATGGGACCCCAGGGGAGCAGTACTTC. The gene calls are TRBV20-1 and TRBJ2-7; D is possibly TRBD1 or TRBD2 (5 bases each). The V end lost 6 bases, the J end lost 7 bases, and 16 bases lay between the germline ends. Germline V gene data show CDR1 as DFQATT and CDR2 as SNEGSKA (reference sequence). The CDR3 covers 12 residues.

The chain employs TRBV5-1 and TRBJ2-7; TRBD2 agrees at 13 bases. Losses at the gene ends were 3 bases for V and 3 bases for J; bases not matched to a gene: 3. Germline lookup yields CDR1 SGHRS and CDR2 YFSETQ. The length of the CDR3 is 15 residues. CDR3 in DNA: TGCGCCAGCAGCTCGGGACTAGCGGGGTTCTACGAGCAGTACTTC. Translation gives CASSSGLAGFYEQYF.

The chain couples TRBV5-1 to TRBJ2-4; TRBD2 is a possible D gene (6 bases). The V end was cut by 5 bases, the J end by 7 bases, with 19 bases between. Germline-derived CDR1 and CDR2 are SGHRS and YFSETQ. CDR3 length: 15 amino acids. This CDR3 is CASRELWGGRNIQYF. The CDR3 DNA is TGCGCCAGCAGAGAATTATGGGGAGGAAGGAACATTCAGTACTTC.

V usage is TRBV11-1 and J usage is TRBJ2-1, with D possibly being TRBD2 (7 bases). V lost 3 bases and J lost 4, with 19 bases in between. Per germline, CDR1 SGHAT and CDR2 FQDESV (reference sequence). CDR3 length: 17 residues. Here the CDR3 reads CASSFFGGGGAYNEQFF. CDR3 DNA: TGTGCCAGCAGCTTTTTTGGAGGGGGAGGGGCGTACAATGAGCAGTTCTTC.

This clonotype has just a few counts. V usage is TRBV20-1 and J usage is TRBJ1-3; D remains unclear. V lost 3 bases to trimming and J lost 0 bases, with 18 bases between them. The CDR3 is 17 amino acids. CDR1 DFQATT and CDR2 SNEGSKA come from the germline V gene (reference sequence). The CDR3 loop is CSASPAPGGHSGNTIYF. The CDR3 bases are TGCAGTGCTAGCCCGGCCCCCGGAGGGCACTCTGGAAACACCATATATTTT.

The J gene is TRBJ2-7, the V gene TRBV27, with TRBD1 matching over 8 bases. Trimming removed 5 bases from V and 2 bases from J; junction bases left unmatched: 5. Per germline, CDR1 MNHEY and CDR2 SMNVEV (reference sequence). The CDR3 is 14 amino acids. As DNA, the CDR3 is TGTGCCAGCAGTCCGGGACAGGCACCCTACGAGCAGTACTTC. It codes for CASSPGQAPYEQYF.

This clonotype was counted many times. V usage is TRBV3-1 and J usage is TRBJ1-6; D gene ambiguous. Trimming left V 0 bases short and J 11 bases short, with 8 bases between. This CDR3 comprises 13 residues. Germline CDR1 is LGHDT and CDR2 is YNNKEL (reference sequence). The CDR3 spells CASSQELGTPLHF. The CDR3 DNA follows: TGTGCCAGCAGCCAAGAACTCGGGACACCCCTCCACTTT.

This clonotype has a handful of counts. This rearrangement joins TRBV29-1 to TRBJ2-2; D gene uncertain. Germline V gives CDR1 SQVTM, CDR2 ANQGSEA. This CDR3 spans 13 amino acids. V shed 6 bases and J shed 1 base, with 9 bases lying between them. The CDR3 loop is CSVLAENTGELFF. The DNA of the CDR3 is TGCAGCGTCCTGGCAGAGAACACCGGGGAGCTGTTTTTT.

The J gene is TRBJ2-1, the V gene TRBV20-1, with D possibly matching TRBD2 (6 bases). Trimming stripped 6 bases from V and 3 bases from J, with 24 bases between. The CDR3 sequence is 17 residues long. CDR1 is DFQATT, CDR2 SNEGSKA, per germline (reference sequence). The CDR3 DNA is TGCAGTGCCAGCGCGCGCCGGGGACTTCCCCACTACAATGAGCAGTTCTTC. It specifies CSASARRGLPHYNEQFF.

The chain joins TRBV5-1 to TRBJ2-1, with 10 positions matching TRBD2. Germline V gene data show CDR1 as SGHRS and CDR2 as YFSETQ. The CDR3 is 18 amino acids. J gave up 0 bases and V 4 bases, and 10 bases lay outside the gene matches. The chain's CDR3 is CASSLQTSGRSSYNEQFF. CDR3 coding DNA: TGCGCCAGCAGCCTACAGACTAGCGGGCGCAGCTCCTACAATGAGCAGTTCTTC. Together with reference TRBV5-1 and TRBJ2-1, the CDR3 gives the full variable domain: KAGVTQTPRYLIKTRGQQVTLSCSPISGHRSVSWYQQTPGQGLQFLFEYFSETQRNKGNFPGRFSGRQFSNSRSEMNVSTLELGDSALYLCASSLQTSGRSSYNEQFFGPGTRLTVL.

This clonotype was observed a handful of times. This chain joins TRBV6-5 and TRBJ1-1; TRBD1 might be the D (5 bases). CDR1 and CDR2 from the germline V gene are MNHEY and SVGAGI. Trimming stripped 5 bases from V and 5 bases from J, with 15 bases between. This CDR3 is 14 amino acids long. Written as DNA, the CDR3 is TGTGCCAGCAGTCCTCAGGGAGAATATACTGAAGCTTTCTTT. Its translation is CASSPQGEYTEAFF.

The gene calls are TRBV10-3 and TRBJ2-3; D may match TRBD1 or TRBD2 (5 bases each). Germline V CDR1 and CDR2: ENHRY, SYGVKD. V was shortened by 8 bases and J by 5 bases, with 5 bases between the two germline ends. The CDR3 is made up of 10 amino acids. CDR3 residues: CAIGGDTQYF. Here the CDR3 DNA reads TGTGCCATCGGGGGAGATACGCAGTATTTT.

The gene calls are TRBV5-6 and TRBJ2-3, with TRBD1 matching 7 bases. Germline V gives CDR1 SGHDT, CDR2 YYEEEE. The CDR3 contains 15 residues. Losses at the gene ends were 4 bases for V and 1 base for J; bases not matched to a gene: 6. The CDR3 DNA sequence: TGTGCCAGCAGCGACCCGGGACAGCGCACAGATACGCAGTATTTT. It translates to CASSDPGQRTDTQYF.

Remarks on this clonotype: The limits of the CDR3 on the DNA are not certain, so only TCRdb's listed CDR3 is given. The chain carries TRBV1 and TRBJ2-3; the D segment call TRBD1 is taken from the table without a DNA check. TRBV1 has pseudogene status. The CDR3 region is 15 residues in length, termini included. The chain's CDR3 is CTSSHWGGGSDTQYF.

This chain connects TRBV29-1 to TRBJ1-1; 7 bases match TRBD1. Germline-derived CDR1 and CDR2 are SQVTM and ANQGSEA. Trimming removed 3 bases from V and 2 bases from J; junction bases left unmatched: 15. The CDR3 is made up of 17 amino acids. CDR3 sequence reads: CSVDGLCQGVLNTEAFF. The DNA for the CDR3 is TGCAGCGTTGATGGCTTGTGTCAGGGGGTTTTAAACACTGAAGCTTTCTTT.

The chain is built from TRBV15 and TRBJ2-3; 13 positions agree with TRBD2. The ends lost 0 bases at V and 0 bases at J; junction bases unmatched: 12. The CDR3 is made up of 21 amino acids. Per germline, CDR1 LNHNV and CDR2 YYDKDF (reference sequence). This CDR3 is CATSRDQTSGGTYLSTDTQYF. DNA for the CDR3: TGTGCCACCAGCAGAGATCAGACTAGCGGGGGGACATATCTCAGCACAGATACGCAGTATTTT.

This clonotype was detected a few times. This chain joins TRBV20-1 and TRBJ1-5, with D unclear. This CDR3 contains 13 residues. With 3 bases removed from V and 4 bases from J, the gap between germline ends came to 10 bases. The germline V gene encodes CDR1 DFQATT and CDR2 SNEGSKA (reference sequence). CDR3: CSARDVPNQPQHF. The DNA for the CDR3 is TGCAGTGCTAGGGACGTTCCGAATCAGCCCCAGCATTTT.

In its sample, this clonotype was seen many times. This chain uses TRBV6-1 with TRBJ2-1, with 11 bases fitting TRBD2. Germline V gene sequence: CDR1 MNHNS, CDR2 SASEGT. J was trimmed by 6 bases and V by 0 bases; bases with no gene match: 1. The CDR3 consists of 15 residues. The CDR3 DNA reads TGTGCCAGCAGTGAAGCTAGCGGGGGGGCCAATGAGCAGTTCTTC. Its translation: CASSEASGGANEQFF.

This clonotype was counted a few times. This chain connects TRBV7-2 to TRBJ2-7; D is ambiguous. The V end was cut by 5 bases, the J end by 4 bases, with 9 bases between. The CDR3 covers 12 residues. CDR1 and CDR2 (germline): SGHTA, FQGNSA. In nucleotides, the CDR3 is TGTGCCAGCAGCCCCGACCATTACGAGCAGTACTTC. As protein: CASSPDHYEQYF.

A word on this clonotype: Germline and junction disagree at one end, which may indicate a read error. As DNA, the CDR3 is TGTGCCAGCAGCTCCGTCTACGAGCAGTGCTTC. This encodes CASSSVYEQCF. The chain uses TRBV7-2 and TRBJ2-7; D is ambiguous. Looked up from germline, CDR1 is SGHTA and CDR2 is FQGNSA. This CDR3 contains 11 residues.

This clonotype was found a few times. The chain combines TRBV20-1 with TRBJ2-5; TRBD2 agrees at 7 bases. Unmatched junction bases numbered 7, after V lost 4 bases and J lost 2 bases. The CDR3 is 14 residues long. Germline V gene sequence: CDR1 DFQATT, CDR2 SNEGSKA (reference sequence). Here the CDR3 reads CSAIPGREQETQYF. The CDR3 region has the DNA TGCAGTGCTATCCCAGGGAGGGAACAAGAGACCCAGTACTTC.

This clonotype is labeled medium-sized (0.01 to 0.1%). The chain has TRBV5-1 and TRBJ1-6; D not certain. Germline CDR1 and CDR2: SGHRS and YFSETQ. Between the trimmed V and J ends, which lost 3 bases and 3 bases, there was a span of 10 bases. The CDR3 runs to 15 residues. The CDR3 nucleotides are TGCGCCAGCAGCTCAACCGGGGTCTATAATTCACCCCTCCACTTT. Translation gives CASSSTGVYNSPLHF. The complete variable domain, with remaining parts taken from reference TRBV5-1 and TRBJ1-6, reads KAGVTQTPRYLIKTRGQQVTLSCSPISGHRSVSWYQQTPGQGLQFLFEYFSETQRNKGNFPGRFSGRQFSNSRSEMNVSTLELGDSALYLCASSSTGVYNSPLHFGNGTRLTVT.

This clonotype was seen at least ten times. In nucleotides, the CDR3 is TGTGCCAGCAGCCCCGGGAGGGGGACACCCCTCCACTTT. Translating gives CASSPGRGTPLHF. The rearrangement joins TRBV9 to TRBJ1-6; D perhaps matches TRBD1 (6 bases). V lost 4 bases to trimming and J lost 11 bases, with 13 bases between them. Looked up from germline, CDR1 is SGDLS and CDR2 is YYNGEE. The CDR3 loop spans 13 amino acids.

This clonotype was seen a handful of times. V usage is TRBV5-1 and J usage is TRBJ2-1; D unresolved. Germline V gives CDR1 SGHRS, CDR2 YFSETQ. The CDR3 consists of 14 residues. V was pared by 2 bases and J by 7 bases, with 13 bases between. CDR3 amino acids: CASSLTPAWNEQFF. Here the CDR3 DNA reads TGCGCCAGCAGCTTAACCCCGGCGTGGAATGAGCAGTTCTTC.

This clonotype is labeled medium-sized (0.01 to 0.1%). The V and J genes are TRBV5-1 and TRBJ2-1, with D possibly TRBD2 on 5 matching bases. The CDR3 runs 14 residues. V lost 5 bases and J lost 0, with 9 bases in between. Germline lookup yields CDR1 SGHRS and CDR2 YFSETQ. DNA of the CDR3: TGCGCCAGCAGGGAGGAAAGCTCCTACAATGAGCAGTTCTTC. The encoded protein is CASREESSYNEQFF.

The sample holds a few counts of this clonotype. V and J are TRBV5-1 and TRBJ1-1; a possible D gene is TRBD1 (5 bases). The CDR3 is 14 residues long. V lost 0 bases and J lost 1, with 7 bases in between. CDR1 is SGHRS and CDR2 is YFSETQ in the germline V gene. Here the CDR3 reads CASSLATANTEAFF. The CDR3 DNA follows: TGCGCCAGCAGCTTGGCGACAGCGAACACTGAAGCTTTCTTT.

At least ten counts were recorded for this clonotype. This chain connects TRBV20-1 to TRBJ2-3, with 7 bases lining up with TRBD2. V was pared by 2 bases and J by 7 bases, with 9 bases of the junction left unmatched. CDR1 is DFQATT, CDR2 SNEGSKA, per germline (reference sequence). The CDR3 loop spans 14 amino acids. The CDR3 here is CSARSGASGNTQYF. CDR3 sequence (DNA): TGCAGTGCTAGAAGTGGAGCTAGCGGAAATACGCAGTATTTT.

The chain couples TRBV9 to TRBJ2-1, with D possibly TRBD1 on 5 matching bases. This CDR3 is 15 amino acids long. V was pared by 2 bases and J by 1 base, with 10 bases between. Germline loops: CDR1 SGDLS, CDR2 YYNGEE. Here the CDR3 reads CASSVTTESYNEQFF. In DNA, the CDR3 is TGTGCCAGCAGCGTCACGACAGAATCCTACAATGAGCAGTTCTTC.